Below are 25 T cell receptor beta chains sequenced from a single sample in a study of blood T cell repertoires in COVID-19. Measured with immunoSEQ multiplex PCR; TCRdb has only the in-frame clones, and not every one. The repertoire holds over 150,000 clones, with about 87% as singletons. Sequencing was performed on peripheral blood. The receptors shown here come from a man aged 55 to 70 with COVID-19, enrolled during active disease.

The CDR3 is CASSRLAANEQFF. CDR3 in DNA: TGTGCCAGTAGCAGACTAGCGGCCAATGAGCAGTTCTTC. The gene calls are TRBV19 and TRBJ2-1; 9 bases match TRBD2. Germline V gene lookup returns CDR1 LNHDA and CDR2 SQIVND (reference sequence). Germline trimming cut 6 bases from V and 6 bases from J; bases unmatched to any gene: 3. This CDR3 has 13 amino acids.

The chain is built from TRBV28 and TRBJ2-2; TRBD2 agrees at 9 bases. The CDR3 sequence is 18 residues long. Trimming cost V 1 base and J 1 base; bases outside gene matches: 7. Germline CDR1 MDHEN, CDR2 SYDVKM. CDR3 sequence reads: CASSLLGSGGVNTGELFF. CDR3 nucleotides: TGTGCCAGCAGTTTATTAGGTAGCGGGGGAGTGAACACCGGGGAGCTGTTTTTT.

This chain connects TRBV15 to TRBJ1-2, with 8 bases identical to TRBD1. Germline CDR1 is LNHNV and CDR2 is YYDKDF (reference sequence). The V and J ends lost 3 bases and 8 bases, in that order; junction bases with no gene match: 5. The CDR3 is made up of 13 amino acids. CDR3 coding DNA: TGTGCCACCAGCAGTTACAGGGGGGGAGGCTACACCTTC. This translates into CATSSYRGGGYTF. The full variable domain, its missing parts supplied by reference TRBV15 and TRBJ1-2, is DAMVIQNPRYQVTQFGKPVTLSCSQTLNHNVMYWYQQKSSQAPKLLFHYYDKDFNNEADTPDNFQSRRPNTSFCFLDIRSPGLGDTAMYLCATSSYRGGGYTFGSGTRLTVV.

The chain joins TRBV6-2 or TRBV6-3 to TRBJ2-1, with 14 bases identical to TRBD2. Per germline, CDR1 MNHEY and CDR2 SVGEGT. This CDR3 contains 19 residues. V lost 6 bases to trimming and J lost 0 bases; unmatched junction nucleotides: 10. The chain's CDR3 is CASSAGTSGSLSSYNEQFF. For the CDR3, the DNA is TGTGCCAGCAGCGCCGGGACTAGCGGGAGCCTGAGCTCCTACAATGAGCAGTTCTTC.

CDR3 protein: CASSNTGVYGYTF. For the CDR3, the DNA is TGTGCCAGCAGCAACACAGGGGTCTATGGCTACACCTTC. The chain links TRBV7-9 to TRBJ1-2; 7 bases agree with TRBD1. Trimming cost V 5 bases and J 4 bases; bases outside gene matches: 4. Per germline, CDR1 SEHNR and CDR2 FQNEAQ (reference sequence). The CDR3 totals 13 residues. The full variable domain, in which reference TRBV7-9 and TRBJ1-2 provide the parts outside the CDR3, is DTGVSQNPRHKITKRGQNVTFRCDPISEHNRLYWYRQTLGQGPEFLTYFQNEAQLEKSRLLSDRFSAERPKGSFSTLEIQRTEQGDSAMYLCASSNTGVYGYTFGSGTRLTVV.

The CDR3 sequence is CASSQFPSSYEQYF. In nucleotides, the CDR3 is TGCGCCAGCAGCCAATTCCCGAGCTCCTACGAGCAGTACTTC. The V call is TRBV4-1, the J call TRBJ2-7; D uncertain. Germline-derived CDR1 and CDR2 are MGHRA and YSYEKL. There are 14 residues in the CDR3. V was pared by 2 bases and J by 0 bases, with 8 bases between.

This chain uses TRBV9 with TRBJ2-1; perhaps TRBD1 as D (6 bases). The CDR3 runs to 15 residues. Trimming shortened V by 4 bases and J by 8 bases, and 19 bases separated the two germline ends. In germline, CDR1 is SGDLS, CDR2 YYNGEE. The CDR3 DNA follows: TGTGCCAGCAGCATTCAGGGGATAACACTCGATGAGCAGTTCTTC. This codes for CASSIQGITLDEQFF.

CDR3 DNA: TGTGCCAGCAGTTATAGCGGGGGATTCACAGATACGCAGTATTTT. Amino acid sequence: CASSYSGGFTDTQYF. This chain connects TRBV6-5 to TRBJ2-3, with 9 bases that match TRBD2. Per the germline V gene, CDR1 is MNHEY and CDR2 is SVGAGI. V was clipped by 3 bases and J by 2 bases; unmatched bases: 3. The CDR3 has 15 residues.

The J gene is TRBJ2-3, the V gene TRBV7-3, with D perhaps TRBD2 (6 bases). The CDR3 length is 15 residues. Germline loops: CDR1 SGHTA, CDR2 FQGTGA. V was pared by 4 bases and J by 4 bases, with 15 bases between. The CDR3 coding sequence is TGTGCCAGCAGCTATGGGGGGTACGGTTCAGATACGCAGTATTTT. It codes for CASSYGGYGSDTQYF. Combining the CDR3 with reference TRBV7-3 and TRBJ2-3 gives the whole variable domain GAGVSQTPSNKVTEKGKYVELRCDPISGHTALYWYRQSLGQGPEFLIYFQGTGAADDSGLPNDRFFAVRPEGSVSTLKIQRTERGDSAVYLCASSYGGYGSDTQYFGPGTRLTVL.

The rearrangement links TRBV19 to TRBJ1-5; D is unclear. The germline V gene has CDR1 LNHDA and CDR2 SQIVND (reference sequence). Trimming took 3 bases from V and 2 from J, leaving 8 bases between them. The CDR3 totals 14 residues. The CDR3 reads CASSIITGNQPQHF. In DNA, the CDR3 is TGTGCCAGTAGTATCATTACAGGCAATCAGCCCCAGCATTTT.

The rearrangement joins TRBV18 to TRBJ1-6; D is uncertain. Germline V gene sequence: CDR1 KGHSH, CDR2 LQKENI. Trimming shortened V by 3 bases and J by 9 bases, and 12 bases separated the two germline ends. The CDR3 runs 14 residues. This CDR3 reads CASSPTPEGSPLHF. The CDR3 region has the DNA TGTGCCAGCTCACCTACACCGGAGGGTTCACCCCTCCACTTT.

The gene calls are TRBV7-2 and TRBJ1-4, with D hard to call. CDR3 length: 16 amino acids. V lost 3 bases to trimming and J lost 0 bases, with 11 bases between them. Germline V gene sequence: CDR1 SGHTA, CDR2 FQGNSA. The DNA of the CDR3 is TGTGCCAGCAGCTTGTCAGGATCCTCAACTAATGAAAAACTGTTTTTT. Translating it yields CASSLSGSSTNEKLFF.

This chain links TRBV2 with TRBJ1-4; D uncertain. Trimming pared 5 bases from V and 5 bases from J, leaving 15 bases between. The germline gives CDR1 SNHLY, CDR2 FYNNEI. This CDR3 has 15 amino acids. CDR3: CASSPDRTSNEKLFF. The CDR3 DNA is TGTGCCAGCAGTCCAGACCGAACTAGCAATGAAAAACTGTTTTTT.

The chain has TRBV5-5 and TRBJ1-1; a possible D gene is TRBD1 (6 bases). The CDR3 extends over 16 amino acids. Germline V gives CDR1 SGHKS, CDR2 YYEKEE (reference sequence). Trimming took 0 bases from V and 3 from J, leaving 15 bases between them. The DNA for the CDR3 is TGTGCCAGCAGCTTGGGAGGGGGTGGTTTGGACACTGAAGCTTTCTTT. It encodes CASSLGGGGLDTEAFF.

The chain uses TRBV7-2 and TRBJ1-2; TRBD1 matches 9 bases. V lost 4 bases, J lost 4 bases, and 7 bases stayed unmatched. Germline CDR1 is SGHTA and CDR2 is FQGNSA. The CDR3 covers 15 residues. CDR3 region: CASSSTPGQGYGYTF. The CDR3 DNA reads as TGTGCCAGCAGCTCAACTCCGGGACAGGGCTATGGCTACACCTTC.

V is TRBV19 and J is TRBJ1-4; D remains ambiguous. The ends were cut back, 2 bases at V and 4 bases at J, with 5 bases in the middle. The CDR3 is 13 residues long. CDR1 and CDR2 (germline): LNHDA, SQIVND (reference sequence). The CDR3 bases are TGTGCCAGTAGTATACAGGATAATGAAAAACTGTTTTTT. Translated: CASSIQDNEKLFF.

This chain joins TRBV6-5 and TRBJ1-2, with 7 bases fitting TRBD1. This CDR3 spans 13 amino acids. Looked up from germline, CDR1 is MNHEY and CDR2 is SVGAGI. Trimming removed 6 bases from V and 4 bases from J; junction bases left unmatched: 5. In DNA form, the CDR3 reads TGTGCCAGCAGCCCCGGGACAGTCTATGGCTACACCTTC. Translating it yields CASSPGTVYGYTF.

The CDR3 DNA follows: TGTGCCAGCAGGGGGGGACAGCAACGCACAGATACGCAGTATTTT. It is translated as CASRGGQQRTDTQYF. J is TRBJ2-3 and V is TRBV2; D perhaps matches TRBD1 (7 bases). CDR3 length: 15 residues. Germline-derived CDR1 and CDR2 are SNHLY and FYNNEI. V was trimmed by 6 bases and J by 1 base, leaving 14 bases between them.

V usage is TRBV15 and J usage is TRBJ1-5; D uncertain. The ends were cut back, 1 base at V and 4 bases at J, with 8 bases in the middle. In germline, CDR1 is LNHNV, CDR2 YYDKDF (reference sequence). The CDR3 contains 14 residues. The CDR3 reads CATSRGQFNQPQHF. The CDR3 DNA follows: TGTGCCACCAGCAGAGGCCAGTTTAATCAGCCCCAGCATTTT.

The chain recombines TRBV27 with TRBJ1-1; TRBD1 matches at 7 bases. The CDR3 sequence is 13 residues long. Germline assignment: CDR1 MNHEY and CDR2 SMNVEV (reference sequence). J lost 7 bases, V lost 7 bases, and 9 bases had no gene match. CDR3 sequence: CASTSTTGYEAFF. CDR3 in DNA: TGTGCCAGCACCTCAACGACAGGGTATGAAGCTTTCTTT.

The chain recombines TRBV5-4 with TRBJ2-7; possible D gene TRBD2, 5 bases. V shed 4 bases and J shed 4 bases, with 15 bases lying between them. This CDR3 spans 14 amino acids. Germline V gives CDR1 SGHNT, CDR2 YYREEE (reference sequence). The DNA for the CDR3 is TGTGCCAGCAGCCTCACATCACTAGGGTACGAGCAGTACTTC. This translates into CASSLTSLGYEQYF. Using reference TRBV5-4 and TRBJ2-7 for the parts outside the CDR3, the full variable domain is ETGVTQSPTHLIKTRGQQVTLRCSSQSGHNTVSWYQQALGQGPQFIFQYYREEENGRGNFPPRFSGLQFPNYSSELNVNALELDDSALYLCASSLTSLGYEQYFGPGTRLTVT.

The CDR3, as DNA: TGCAGCGTTGAAGGGGCAGCCTATGGCTACACCTTC. Amino acid sequence: CSVEGAAYGYTF. The chain couples TRBV29-1 to TRBJ1-2, with D unresolved. Germline V lookup: CDR1 SQVTM, CDR2 ANQGSEA. Trimming removed 1 base from V and 4 bases from J, with 7 bases in between. This CDR3 spans 12 amino acids.

This clone appeared a few times. Here the CDR3 DNA reads TGTGCCAGCAGCGTAACGGGGGGGAGCAATCAGCCCCAGCATTTT. It is translated as CASSVTGGSNQPQHF. V is TRBV9 and J is TRBJ1-5; perhaps TRBD1 as D (5 bases). The CDR3 spans 15 residues. CDR1 SGDLS and CDR2 YYNGEE come from the germline V gene. The V end was cut by 1 base, the J end by 1 base, with 9 bases between.

V gene TRBV10-2 combines with J gene TRBJ1-2, with 7 bases aligning to TRBD1. Losses at the gene ends were 11 bases for V and 8 bases for J; bases not matched to a gene: 11. This CDR3 is 12 amino acids long. Germline V gene sequence: CDR1 WSHSY, CDR2 SAAADI. In DNA, the CDR3 is TGCGCCGCAAACAGGGGTTTCGGCGGCTACACCTTC. Translating gives CAANRGFGGYTF.

The rearrangement links TRBV6-5 to TRBJ1-2; 8 bases fit TRBD1. The CDR3 is 14 residues long. The germline gives CDR1 MNHEY, CDR2 SVGAGI. V shed 5 bases, J shed 4 bases, and the junction held 6 bases outside the gene matches. CDR3 residues: CASSQDRETYGYTF. CDR3 bases: TGTGCCAGCAGTCAGGACAGGGAGACCTATGGCTACACCTTC.